Each of the 28 T cell receptor beta chains below was sequenced from the same sample in a study of cytomegalovirus exposure and HLA in healthy donors. PCR primers comprised 60 Vbeta and 13 Jbeta primers. Profiled with immunoSEQ multiplex PCR; TCRdb holds only in-frame clones, not every one. The sample includes under 95,000 clones, roughly three quarters seen only once; the top ten take approximately 14%. Sequenced input: PBMCs. The receptor source for this set is a woman aged 40 to 50 in good health and CMV-seropositive.

The V gene is TRBV7-8, the J gene TRBJ2-5; the D gene is possibly TRBD1 (6 bases). Germline-derived CDR1 and CDR2 are SGHVS and FQNEAQ. The CDR3 extends over 14 amino acids. Trimming cost V 3 bases and J 2 bases, with 10 bases left between them. The CDR3, as DNA: TGTGCCAGCAGCTTTTCTGGGACACAAGAGACCCAGTACTTC. Its translation is CASSFSGTQETQYF.

This chain connects TRBV5-8 to TRBJ1-2, with D possibly being TRBD1 (5 bases). Per the germline V gene, CDR1 is SGHTS and CDR2 is YDEGEE. The CDR3 sequence is 14 residues long. V lost 4 bases to trimming and J lost 3 bases, with 13 bases between them. CDR3 sequence (DNA): TGTGCCAGCAGCGGGACGGCGGGGTACTATGGCTACACCTTC. This sequence encodes CASSGTAGYYGYTF.

As regards this clone: No conserved phenylalanine or tryptophan is present at the end of the CDR3, so a read error is the likely explanation. The chain carries TRBV7-2 and TRBJ1-1; 8 nucleotides align to TRBD1. The CDR3 has 15 residues. Unmatched junction bases numbered 2, after V lost 1 base and J lost 1 base. The germline gives CDR1 SGHTA, CDR2 FQGNSA. For the CDR3, the DNA is TGTGCCAGCAGCTTAGTACAGGGGGGGAACACTGAAGCTTTCCTT. It is translated as CASSLVQGGNTEAFL.

This clone is a singleton in its sample. V and J are TRBV5-8 and TRBJ1-1; maybe TRBD1 (5 bases). Germline CDR1 and CDR2: SGHTS and YDEGEE. The CDR3 sequence is 14 residues long. V was cut by 0 bases and J by 4 bases, with 10 bases left in between. The CDR3 reads CASSLGQTFTEAFF. The CDR3 nucleotides read TGTGCCAGCAGCTTGGGACAGACATTCACTGAAGCTTTCTTT.

V gene TRBV6-5 combines with J gene TRBJ2-1; 14 bases align to TRBD2. Trimming took 4 bases from V and 7 from J; bases not matched to a gene: 3. The germline gives CDR1 MNHEY, CDR2 SVGAGI. The CDR3 loop spans 15 amino acids. The CDR3 reads CASSSGTSGSNEQFF. In nucleotides, the CDR3 is TGTGCCAGCAGTTCCGGGACTAGCGGGAGTAATGAGCAGTTCTTC.

This chain uses TRBV9 with TRBJ2-7; possibly TRBD2 for D (6 bases). CDR3 length equals 14 residues. Germline values: CDR1 SGDLS, CDR2 YYNGEE. Deletions cut 2 bases from V and 6 bases from J, with 15 bases between. The CDR3: CASSVNGRDFEQYF. CDR3 in DNA: TGTGCCAGCAGCGTCAACGGGAGAGATTTCGAGCAGTACTTC. Looking up the rest from reference TRBV9 and TRBJ2-7 gives the full variable domain: DSGVTQTPKHLITATGQRVTLRCSPRSGDLSVYWYQQSLDQGLQFLIQYYNGEERAKGNILERFSAQQFPDLHSELNLSSLELGDSALYFCASSVNGRDFEQYFGPGTRLTVT.

This chain connects TRBV28 to TRBJ1-2; 12 nucleotides align to TRBD1. The CDR3 is 14 residues long. V dropped 8 bases and J dropped 8; count of bases not matched to a gene: 9. Germline V gene sequence: CDR1 MDHEN, CDR2 SYDVKM. In DNA, the CDR3 is TGTGCCAGCGTTAGCTCCGGGACAGGGGGCGGCTACACCTTC. Protein: CASVSSGTGGGYTF.

The chain links TRBV5-4 to TRBJ2-7, with 8 nucleotides matching TRBD2. The CDR3 sequence is 15 residues long. Unmatched junction bases numbered 6, after V lost 4 bases and J lost 0 bases. Germline V CDR1 and CDR2: SGHNT, YYREEE (reference sequence). This chain's CDR3 is CASSRGGKSSYEQYF. The CDR3 DNA follows: TGTGCCAGCAGCCGGGGGGGGAAGAGCTCCTACGAGCAGTACTTC.

J is TRBJ2-7 and V is TRBV18; 8 bases map to TRBD2. Trimming took 3 bases from V and 6 from J; bases not matched to a gene: 7. The CDR3 is made up of 14 amino acids. From germline, CDR1 is KGHSH and CDR2 LQKENI. The CDR3 DNA reads as TGTGCCAGCTCACCTGGACTAGCCAGGGGCGAGCAGTACTTC. Translated, it gives CASSPGLARGEQYF.

The chain combines TRBV5-4 with TRBJ1-2, with TRBD1 as a possible D gene (6 bases). The CDR3 consists of 11 residues. V was cut by 6 bases and J by 6 bases, with 9 bases left in between. Germline V gene lookup returns CDR1 SGHNT and CDR2 YYREEE (reference sequence). This CDR3 reads CASTTGNGYTF. DNA of the CDR3: TGTGCCAGCACCACAGGGAATGGCTACACCTTC.

V is TRBV2 and J is TRBJ1-1; TRBD1 might be the D (5 bases). The V gene lost 1 base and the J gene lost 3 bases, with 12 bases spanning the gap. The CDR3 sequence is 15 residues long. Germline assignment: CDR1 SNHLY and CDR2 FYNNEI. For the CDR3, the DNA is TGTGCCAGCAGTGAAGGTGGGGGGGTCGACACTGAAGCTTTCTTT. This encodes CASSEGGGVDTEAFF.

The chain has TRBV5-1 and TRBJ2-7, with 7 bases that match TRBD1. The germline V gene has CDR1 SGHRS and CDR2 YFSETQ. The CDR3 loop spans 14 amino acids. V was pared by 5 bases and J by 4 bases, with 9 bases of the junction left unmatched. The CDR3 here is CASRSRQGPYEQYF. The CDR3 coding sequence is TGCGCCAGCAGGAGCCGACAGGGCCCGTACGAGCAGTACTTC. Looking up the rest from reference TRBV5-1 and TRBJ2-7 gives the full variable domain: KAGVTQTPRYLIKTRGQQVTLSCSPISGHRSVSWYQQTPGQGLQFLFEYFSETQRNKGNFPGRFSGRQFSNSRSEMNVSTLELGDSALYLCASRSRQGPYEQYFGPGTRLTVT.

The chain employs TRBV6-5 and TRBJ1-6; perhaps TRBD1 as D (6 bases). Germline V gives CDR1 MNHEY, CDR2 SVGAGI. The CDR3 is 13 amino acids. V lost 7 bases, J lost 7 bases, and 11 bases lay in between. CDR3 loop: CASKYRANSPLHF. CDR3 coding DNA: TGTGCCAGCAAGTACAGGGCGAATTCACCCCTCCACTTT.

V usage is TRBV30 and J usage is TRBJ2-7; 9 nucleotides align to TRBD2. The CDR3 consists of 15 residues. Germline CDR1 GTSNPN, CDR2 SVGIG (reference sequence). The V and J ends lost 3 bases and 2 bases, in that order; junction bases with no gene match: 8. DNA for the CDR3: TGTGCCTGGAGGAATAGGGGACTAGCAGCCTACGAGCAGTACTTC. This encodes CAWRNRGLAAYEQYF.

Here the CDR3 reads CAWIEGEPYGYTF. The CDR3 DNA follows: TGTGCCTGGATCGAGGGGGAACCGTATGGCTACACCTTC. This sequence joins TRBV30 and TRBJ1-2, with D tentatively TRBD1 (6 bases). The germline CDR1 and CDR2 sequences are GTSNPN and SVGIG (reference sequence). Trimming removed 4 bases from V and 5 bases from J, with 14 bases in between. The CDR3 has 13 amino acids.

The chain links TRBV2 to TRBJ1-1, with TRBD1 as a possible D gene (5 bases). Looked up from germline, CDR1 is SNHLY and CDR2 is FYNNEI. This CDR3 has 15 amino acids. Trimming pared 10 bases from V and 0 bases from J, leaving 18 bases between. DNA for the CDR3: TGTGCCACGGGGTGGGGGGGGGAGATGAACACTGAAGCTTTCTTT. This translates into CATGWGGEMNTEAFF.

The chain uses TRBV7-9 and TRBJ2-1; 8 positions match TRBD2. The junction had 3 bases not matched to a gene; V was cut back by 4 bases and J by 10 bases. Germline V CDR1 and CDR2: SEHNR, FQNEAQ (reference sequence). This CDR3 has 12 residues. The CDR3 sequence: CASSSRGEEQFF. For the CDR3, the DNA is TGTGCCAGCAGCTCGCGGGGGGAGGAGCAGTTCTTC.

This clone was picked up a small number of times. The CDR3 is CASSIDRNTEAFF. DNA for the CDR3: TGTGCCAGCAGTATAGACAGGAACACTGAAGCTTTCTTT. V and J are TRBV6-1 and TRBJ1-1; a weak D match, TRBD1 (5 bases). CDR1 and CDR2 (germline): MNHNS, SASEGT. This CDR3 has 13 amino acids. V was pared by 5 bases and J by 1 base, with 8 bases between.

This chain links TRBV18 with TRBJ1-3; D not certain. Looked up from germline, CDR1 is KGHSH and CDR2 is LQKENI. The CDR3 length is 15 residues. V was cut by 1 base and J by 3 bases, with 10 bases left in between. CDR3 in amino acids: CASSPRREGGNTIYF. In DNA, the CDR3 is TGTGCCAGCTCACCACGCCGCGAGGGTGGAAACACCATATATTTT.

The chain couples TRBV28 to TRBJ2-5, with TRBD2 matching over 11 bases. V lost 7 bases, J lost 4 bases, and 14 bases stayed unmatched. There are 17 residues in the CDR3. The germline gives CDR1 MDHEN, CDR2 SYDVKM. The CDR3: CASMLTSSGRLGETQYF. In DNA form, the CDR3 reads TGTGCCAGCATGCTGACCTCTAGCGGGAGGTTGGGAGAGACCCAGTACTTC.

This clone turned up a few times. The chain has TRBV4-1 and TRBJ1-5, with 9 bases fitting TRBD1. CDR3 length: 17 amino acids. V lost 1 base and J lost 6; bases outside the gene matches: 10. Germline CDR1 MGHRA, CDR2 YSYEKL. The CDR3 region has the DNA TGCGCCAGCAGCCAAGGGACAGGGGCTCGGGTAGGTCAGCCCCAGCATTTT. This translates into CASSQGTGARVGQPQHF.

This clone turned up a few times. This rearrangement joins TRBV19 to TRBJ1-1; D remains ambiguous. The germline V gene has CDR1 LNHDA and CDR2 SQIVND (reference sequence). The V gene lost 4 bases and the J gene lost 4 bases, with 13 bases spanning the gap. This CDR3 has 14 residues. This CDR3 is CASSSPTWATEAFF. The CDR3 nucleotides read TGTGCCAGTAGTAGCCCTACGTGGGCCACTGAAGCTTTCTTT.

The chain recombines TRBV28 with TRBJ2-3; a weak D match, TRBD2 (5 bases). Germline CDR1 and CDR2: MDHEN and SYDVKM. With 4 bases removed from V and 4 bases from J, the gap between germline ends came to 9 bases. The CDR3 totals 13 residues. The DNA of the CDR3 is TGTGCCAGCAGTTCCGGGGAGCCAGATACGCAGTATTTT. Its protein is CASSSGEPDTQYF.

In the case of this clone: Other DNA sequences of this sample code for an identical CDR3. The J gene is TRBJ1-5, the V gene TRBV19, with TRBD1 identical over 8 bases. This CDR3 has 16 residues. With 3 bases clipped from V and 1 base from J, the junction kept 5 bases outside the gene matches. Germline loops: CDR1 LNHDA, CDR2 SQIVND (reference sequence). CDR3 DNA sequence: TGTGCCAGTAGTATTTCAGGGGGCTTGAGCAATCAGCCCCAGCATTTT. Residues: CASSISGGLSNQPQHF. The full variable domain, in which reference TRBV19 and TRBJ1-5 provide the parts outside the CDR3, is DGGITQSPKYLFRKEGQNVTLSCEQNLNHDAMYWYRQDPGQGLRLIYYSQIVNDFQKGDIAEGYSVSREKKESFPLTVTSAQKNPTAFYLCASSISGGLSNQPQHFGDGTRLSIL.

This clone was seen a handful of times. The chain carries TRBV5-1 and TRBJ1-1, with unresolved D. The germline V gene has CDR1 SGHRS and CDR2 YFSETQ. Trimming pared 7 bases from V and 0 bases from J, leaving 10 bases between. CDR3 length: 13 residues. CDR3 DNA: TGCGCCAGCTACAATACAGTGAACACTGAAGCTTTCTTT. Its translation is CASYNTVNTEAFF.

This clone was counted only a few times. The chain recombines TRBV4-3 with TRBJ2-7, with D maybe TRBD2 (6 bases). There are 15 residues in the CDR3. CDR1 is LGHNA, CDR2 YSLEER, per germline. With 0 bases removed from V and 4 bases from J, the gap between germline ends came to 13 bases. CDR3 sequence: CASSQERGGQYEQYF. DNA for the CDR3: TGCGCCAGCAGCCAAGAAAGAGGAGGGCAGTACGAGCAGTACTTC.

The genes are TRBV6-4 and TRBJ2-3; D might be TRBD2 (6 bases). The CDR3 consists of 14 residues. In germline, CDR1 is MRHNA, CDR2 SNTAGT. The ends were cut back, 6 bases at V and 3 bases at J, with 13 bases in the middle. The CDR3 bases are TGTGCCAGCAGCCGGGAGTTTGGGACAGATACGCAGTATTTT. This codes for CASSREFGTDTQYF.

This clone was observed a few times. CDR3 DNA sequence: TGTGCCAGCAGCTTGGCCCGGGGTTCTTTGGGCTACGAGCAGTACTTC. Translating gives CASSLARGSLGYEQYF. The genes are TRBV5-6 and TRBJ2-7; tentatively, D is TRBD2 (5 bases). The CDR3 has 16 amino acids. Germline assignment: CDR1 SGHDT and CDR2 YYEEEE. The V end was cut by 0 bases, the J end by 3 bases, with 16 bases between.